These 3 T cell receptor beta chains were all obtained from the same sample, sequenced in a study of vaccination effects on CD4 cells after COVID-19. Sequencing in the ViraFEST assay came after antigen-specific CD4+ T cells had been expanded with viral peptide pools, which were used to stimulate PBMC. Upon completion of about ten days in culture, CD4+ T cells were isolated. Previously uninfected by SARS-CoV-2, the vaccine recipients also showed negative nucleocapsid antibodies. Their antigen targets remain unknown. Assay: immunoSEQ multiplex PCR; the TCRdb copy retains only in-frame clones and omits some. The sample includes about 41,000 clones, 70% to 85% seen only once; the top ten take about 3%. The sequencing used CD4+ T cells from PBMCs cultured with HCoV-NL63 spike peptides, collected before COVID-19 vaccination. The source is a human donor who received a COVID-19 vaccine.

The chain is built from TRBV15 and TRBJ2-1; D is unclear. The CDR3 has 12 amino acids. Trimming removed 1 base at V and 4 bases at J, with 2 bases between. Germline V CDR1 and CDR2: LNHNV, YYDKDF (reference sequence). CDR3 region: CATSRGYNEQFF. The CDR3 DNA sequence: TGTGCCACCAGCAGAGGGTACAATGAGCAGTTCTTC.

This chain joins TRBV19 and TRBJ2-1; D gene unclear. The CDR3 is made up of 11 amino acids. V lost 3 bases and J lost 4, with 1 base in between. Germline loops: CDR1 LNHDA, CDR2 SQIVND (reference sequence). The CDR3 loop reads CASSIYNEQFF. CDR3 coding DNA: TGTGCCAGTAGTATTTACAATGAGCAGTTCTTC. Full variable domain (missing parts from reference TRBV19 and TRBJ2-1): DGGITQSPKYLFRKEGQNVTLSCEQNLNHDAMYWYRQDPGQGLRLIYYSQIVNDFQKGDIAEGYSVSREKKESFPLTVTSAQKNPTAFYLCASSIYNEQFFGPGTRLTVL.

In this sample, this clone turned up a few times. This chain joins TRBV19 and TRBJ2-2, with D possibly TRBD2 on 6 matching bases. Germline V gene lookup returns CDR1 LNHDA and CDR2 SQIVND (reference sequence). Deletions cut 7 bases from V and 6 bases from J, with 15 bases between. CDR3 length: 14 amino acids. Here the CDR3 reads CASILGGGSGELFF. The CDR3 DNA follows: TGTGCCAGTATATTAGGTGGGGGGTCCGGGGAGCTGTTTTTT.